There are many counts of the clone carrying this T cell receptor beta chain. PBMCs were collected from a roughly 10 ml volume of fresh peripheral blood. There were TCR beta CDR3 regions amplified from RNA transcripts. HTBI primers were used for first-round RT-PCR of the TCR CDR3. TCRdb recomputed calls from the multiplex PCR reads with MiXCR, one row per CDR3 protein. The table includes 300,000 or so distinct CDR3 sequences, about 20% detected once. The germline V gene has CDR1 SNHLY and CDR2 FYNNEI. J lost 4 bases, V lost 6 bases, and 8 bases had no gene match. The CDR3 contains 15 residues. This sample is part of a study of T cells in Graves' hyperthyroidism and ophthalmopathy.

This rearrangement joins TRBV2 to TRBJ2-1, with 8 bases fitting TRBD2. Sequencing input: blood. The sequence came from a woman between 45 and 65 years old with Graves' hyperthyroidism. CDR3 loop: CASRIRLALYNEQFF. The CDR3 region has the DNA TGTGCCAGCAGAATTAGACTAGCGTTGTACAATGAGCAGTTCTTC.